This TCR beta chain was identified during a study of T cells in Graves' hyperthyroidism and ophthalmopathy. The germline gives CDR1 SEHNR, CDR2 FQNEAQ (reference sequence). V was trimmed by 0 bases and J by 6 bases, leaving 7 bases between them. The CDR3 consists of 13 residues. It was RNA transcripts that yielded the amplified TCR beta CDR3 regions. The HTBI primer set served for first-round RT-PCR of the TCR CDR3. TCRdb used MiXCR to reprocess the multiplex PCR reads, holding one entry per CDR3 protein. Of approximately 530,000 distinct CDR3 sequences listed, approximately 20% are singletons. The specimen sequenced was blood. The receptor was isolated from a man aged 35 to 55 with Graves' ophthalmopathy. V is TRBV7-9 and J is TRBJ2-3, with D perhaps matching TRBD1 (5 bases). CDR3: CASSLAGLDTQYF. The CDR3 DNA reads as TGTGCCAGCAGCTTAGCGGGGCTGGATACGCAGTATTTT.